Shown below are 22 T cell receptor beta chains from a single sample sequenced in a study of early T cells in non-severe SARS-CoV-2 infection. TCRdb independently ran MiXCR on the 5' RACE reads; one entry per CDR3 protein. Here the sample spans some 60,000 distinct CDR3 sequences, approximately 12% being singletons. The material was whole blood, obtained at baseline. The source of these receptors is an adult who was a healthcare worker with PCR-confirmed SARS-CoV-2 infection or an uninfected control (not recorded which).

The table lists this clonotype with a few counts. The chain employs TRBV6-6 and TRBJ1-5; 11 nucleotides align to TRBD1. Germline lookup yields CDR1 MNHNY and CDR2 SVGAGI (reference sequence). Trimming took 6 bases from V and 6 from J; bases not matched to a gene: 4. The CDR3 length is 14 residues. The DNA of the CDR3 is TGTGCCAGCAGCCCCGGGACAGGGGGTCAGCCCCAGCATTTT. This encodes CASSPGTGGQPQHF.

This clonotype was found a few times. This chain links TRBV11-2 with TRBJ2-3; 8 bases are shared with TRBD2. Germline V gives CDR1 SGHAT, CDR2 FQNNGV. The J segment lost 5 bases and the V segment lost 2 bases, leaving 9 bases of the junction unmatched. CDR3 size: 16 residues. CDR3 in amino acids: CASSLTMAGGRDTQYF. DNA for the CDR3: TGTGCCAGCAGCTTAACCATGGCGGGAGGTAGAGATACGCAGTATTTT.

This clonotype was found a few times. The gene calls are TRBV19 and TRBJ2-3, with 8 bases fitting TRBD2. The CDR3 runs to 14 residues. The V gene end was trimmed by 5 bases and the J gene end by 8 bases; junction bases not matched to a gene: 9. Germline CDR1 and CDR2: LNHDA and SQIVND (reference sequence). The CDR3 protein is CASSFPGGPGTQYF. The CDR3 nucleotides are TGTGCCAGTAGTTTCCCGGGGGGGCCGGGTACGCAGTATTTT.

In this sample, this clonotype turned up many times. The rearrangement uses TRBV20-1 and TRBJ2-1, with D tentatively TRBD2 (5 bases). Per the germline V gene, CDR1 is DFQATT and CDR2 is SNEGSKA (reference sequence). Deletions cut 1 base from V and 9 bases from J, with 25 bases between. CDR3 length: 17 amino acids. CDR3 sequence: CSARVGVRGMFRSEQFF. The DNA for the CDR3 is TGCAGTGCTAGAGTCGGCGTTAGAGGGATGTTTCGTAGTGAGCAGTTCTTC.

The chain uses TRBV20-1 and TRBJ2-7, with TRBD2 matching 13 bases. Germline V gene lookup returns CDR1 DFQATT and CDR2 SNEGSKA (reference sequence). This CDR3 comprises 14 residues. Germline trimming cut 5 bases from V and 6 bases from J; bases unmatched to any gene: 7. DNA of the CDR3: TGCAGTGCTCCCCGGACTAGCGGGGGCGGCGAGCAGTACTTC. Amino acid sequence: CSAPRTSGGGEQYF.

This clonotype was seen ten or more times. V and J are TRBV20-1 and TRBJ2-6; D is undetermined. Germline lookup yields CDR1 DFQATT and CDR2 SNEGSKA (reference sequence). Trimming pared 2 bases from V and 0 bases from J, leaving 11 bases between. The CDR3 is made up of 16 amino acids. The CDR3 here is CSARKGLASGANVLTF. CDR3 bases: TGCAGTGCTAGAAAGGGCTTAGCCTCTGGGGCCAACGTCCTGACTTTC.

This chain joins TRBV7-2 and TRBJ2-5; 7 bases align to TRBD1. Germline V gene lookup returns CDR1 SGHTA and CDR2 FQGNSA. The V and J ends lost 5 bases and 0 bases, in that order; junction bases with no gene match: 6. This CDR3 region has 15 residues. CDR3 sequence: CASSLLGTDQETQYF. The CDR3 DNA reads as TGTGCCAGCAGCCTGCTCGGGACAGACCAAGAGACCCAGTACTTC.

This clonotype was counted between two and nine times. The chain joins TRBV20-1 to TRBJ2-7; D perhaps matches TRBD2 (5 bases). Trimming left V 3 bases short and J 3 bases short, with 12 bases between. Germline assignment: CDR1 DFQATT and CDR2 SNEGSKA (reference sequence). The CDR3 runs 13 residues. CDR3 in DNA: TGCAGTGCTAGGGTTCCGGGGAGCTACGAGCAGTACTTC. It translates to CSARVPGSYEQYF.

This clonotype was found many times. J is TRBJ1-6 and V is TRBV9; tentatively, D is TRBD1 (6 bases). Germline V gene data show CDR1 as SGDLS and CDR2 as YYNGEE. Trimming took 3 bases from V and 8 from J, leaving 12 bases between them. There are 14 residues in the CDR3. CDR3: CASSGGQSYSPLHF. The DNA for the CDR3 is TGTGCCAGCAGCGGAGGACAGAGCTATTCACCCCTCCACTTT.

This clonotype was seen more than once but under ten times. The chain carries TRBV3-1 and TRBJ2-7, with a weak D call TRBD1 (6 bases). Germline CDR1 reads LGHDT; CDR2 reads YNNKEL (reference sequence). V was clipped by 3 bases and J by 0 bases, with 12 bases between them. CDR3 length: 15 amino acids. For the CDR3, the DNA is TGTGCCAGCAGCCACATCGACAGGTCCTCCTACGAGCAGTACTTC. Its protein is CASSHIDRSSYEQYF.

The chain joins TRBV24-1 to TRBJ2-7, with D unclear. CDR1 KGHDR and CDR2 SFDVKD come from the germline V gene. V lost 3 bases, J lost 2 bases, and 4 bases lay in between. The length of the CDR3 is 12 residues. Here the CDR3 reads CATSDRPYEQYF. The CDR3 DNA sequence: TGTGCCACCAGTGATCGGCCCTACGAGCAGTACTTC.

The rearrangement uses TRBV19 and TRBJ1-6; the D is unclear. CDR1 and CDR2 from the germline V gene are LNHDA and SQIVND (reference sequence). The ends were cut back, 6 bases at V and 0 bases at J, with 12 bases in the middle. The CDR3 is made up of 16 amino acids. CDR3 region: CASRQPGLSYNSPLHF. As DNA, the CDR3 is TGTGCCAGTAGACAGCCGGGTCTCTCCTATAATTCACCCCTCCACTTT.

CDR3 loop: CASSRMTSEKLFF. As DNA, the CDR3 is TGTGCCAGCAGCCGAATGACAAGTGAAAAACTGTTTTTT. J is TRBJ1-4 and V is TRBV3-1; D remains ambiguous. Germline lookup yields CDR1 LGHDT and CDR2 YNNKEL (reference sequence). This CDR3 spans 13 amino acids. Trimming took 4 bases from V and 7 from J, leaving 10 bases between them.

This clonotype was seen ten or more times. This chain uses TRBV5-5 with TRBJ2-1; TRBD1 might be the D (5 bases). Between the trimmed V and J ends, which lost 4 bases and 1 base, there was a span of 18 bases. Germline CDR1 and CDR2: SGHKS and YYEKEE (reference sequence). CDR3 length: 17 residues. CDR3: CASSRTQGSRSYNEQFF. The CDR3 DNA is TGTGCCAGCAGCAGGACCCAGGGTTCCCGTTCCTACAATGAGCAGTTCTTC.

The rearrangement links TRBV5-5 to TRBJ1-1; D is undetermined. Per the germline V gene, CDR1 is SGHKS and CDR2 is YYEKEE (reference sequence). The CDR3 spans 13 residues. Trimming left V 0 bases short and J 5 bases short, with 8 bases between. CDR3 in DNA: TGTGCCAGCAGCTTGGGGGTGGGAACTGAAGCTTTCTTT. Encoded protein: CASSLGVGTEAFF. The full variable domain, rest sourced from reference TRBV5-5 and TRBJ1-1, is DAGVTQSPTHLIKTRGQQVTLRCSPISGHKSVSWYQQVLGQGPQFIFQYYEKEERGRGNFPDRFSARQFPNYSSELNVNALLLGDSALYLCASSLGVGTEAFFGQGTRLTVV.

The chain combines TRBV28 with TRBJ1-6, with 8 bases matching TRBD1. CDR1 MDHEN and CDR2 SYDVKM come from the germline V gene. CDR3 length: 14 amino acids. Trimming cost V 5 bases and J 9 bases; bases outside gene matches: 6. CDR3: CASSPPGTGSPLHF. The CDR3 DNA reads TGTGCCAGCAGTCCTCCCGGGACAGGTTCACCCCTCCACTTT. Together with reference TRBV28 and TRBJ1-6, the CDR3 gives the full variable domain: DVKVTQSSRYLVKRTGEKVFLECVQDMDHENMFWYRQDPGLGLRLIYFSYDVKMKEKGDIPEGYSVSREKKERFSLILESASTNQTSMYLCASSPPGTGSPLHFGNGTRLTVT.

The chain is built from TRBV6-5 and TRBJ1-2; possibly TRBD1 for D (6 bases). The CDR3 length is 15 residues. Deletions cut 6 bases from V and 5 bases from J, with 19 bases between. Germline loops: CDR1 MNHEY, CDR2 SVGAGI. CDR3 sequence: CASSLIGDKEYGYTF. CDR3 in DNA: TGTGCCAGCAGCCTTATTGGGGACAAAGAATATGGCTACACCTTC.

V usage is TRBV28 and J usage is TRBJ2-5; 10 bases are a match to TRBD2. J gave up 1 base and V 4 bases, and 12 bases lay outside the gene matches. The V gene's germline CDR1 is MDHEN and CDR2 SYDVKM. The CDR3 consists of 18 residues. The CDR3 DNA sequence: TGTGCCAGCAGTTCCCCAGAGCGGCTAGCGGGGGTCCAAGAGACCCAGTACTTC. As protein: CASSSPERLAGVQETQYF.

This clonotype was picked up many times. V gene TRBV20-1 combines with J gene TRBJ2-7, with a tentative D call TRBD1 (5 bases). Deletions cut 0 bases from V and 5 bases from J, with 20 bases between. CDR1 DFQATT and CDR2 SNEGSKA come from the germline V gene (reference sequence). CDR3 length: 16 residues. The DNA of the CDR3 is TGCAGTGCTAGAGATAACCCCCCCGAAGGGGCCCACGAGCAGTACTTC. Residues: CSARDNPPEGAHEQYF.

The CDR3 protein is CASSEAIWNTEAFF. The DNA for the CDR3 is TGTGCCAGCAGTGAAGCGATATGGAACACTGAAGCTTTCTTT. This chain connects TRBV2 to TRBJ1-1, with unresolved D. Between the trimmed V and J ends, which lost 0 bases and 1 base, there was a span of 6 bases. The germline CDR1 and CDR2 sequences are SNHLY and FYNNEI. The CDR3 runs to 14 residues.

This clonotype appeared a few times. This chain uses TRBV28 with TRBJ1-1; TRBD1 matches at 8 bases. The germline gives CDR1 MDHEN, CDR2 SYDVKM. The J segment lost 10 bases and the V segment lost 5 bases, leaving 18 bases of the junction unmatched. This CDR3 contains 16 residues. The CDR3 loop reads CASSQNQGARSRGAFF. The DNA of the CDR3 is TGTGCCAGCAGTCAAAACCAGGGGGCGCGAAGTCGTGGAGCTTTCTTT. The full variable domain, rest sourced from reference TRBV28 and TRBJ1-1, is DVKVTQSSRYLVKRTGEKVFLECVQDMDHENMFWYRQDPGLGLRLIYFSYDVKMKEKGDIPEGYSVSREKKERFSLILESASTNQTSMYLCASSQNQGARSRGAFFGQGTRLTVV.

This clonotype came up a few times. The genes are TRBV6-2 or TRBV6-3 and TRBJ1-2; a weak D match, TRBD1 (5 bases). The germline CDR1 and CDR2 sequences are MNHEY and SVGEGT. Between the trimmed V and J ends, which lost 2 bases and 0 bases, there was a span of 31 bases. This CDR3 has 22 amino acids. CDR3 DNA sequence: TGTGCCAGCAGTTACGAGGACGTTGCCCCGGATGCGATCAGGGTTACTAACTATGGCTACACCTTC. Translated: CASSYEDVAPDAIRVTNYGYTF.